The TCR beta chain under discussion was sequenced for a study of human T cells and chemical hapten exposure. General study points: Significantly more large CDR3 similarity clusters were formed by expanded TCRs than by controls.

V lost 7 bases to trimming and J lost 4 bases; unmatched junction nucleotides: 9. This CDR3 comprises 14 residues. Looked up from germline, CDR1 is SQVTM and CDR2 is ANQGSEA. Ten or more counts support this clonotype. Its antigen is unidentified. This sample's time point: patch test 3, about 24 weeks after DPC sensitization. As to treatment: therapeutic diphenylcyclopropenone sensitization with weekly scalp DPC. TCRdb re-derived calls from the RACE reads in MiXCR, one entry per CDR3 protein. The sample lists tens of thousands of distinct CDR3 sequences; 10% to 12% were seen once. The chain recombines TRBV29-1 with TRBJ2-1, with TRBD2 identical over 8 bases. The sequence came from a woman between 50 and 59 years old with alopecia areata. Some clones in this sample may be carry-over from other donors' samples. The material was whole blood, obtained in connection with sensitization to the hapten diphenylcyclopropenone (DPC). The CDR3 loop is CSADKSGSYNEQFF. CDR3 sequence (DNA): TGCAGCGCAGACAAGAGCGGGAGTTACAATGAGCAGTTCTTC.